This section outlines one TCR beta chain sequence together with its context. This record comes from a study of control samples from healthy donors and cancer patients. Sequenced by immunoSEQ multiplex PCR; TCRdb stores in-frame clones only, minus some. The data hold about 120,000 clones, with more than 70% observed a single time. Trimming stripped 4 bases from V and 4 bases from J, with 10 bases between. CDR1 and CDR2 (germline): KGHSH, LQKENI. The CDR3 covers 13 residues. This clonotype originated in a man in his fifties in good health. V and J are TRBV18 and TRBJ1-2; D is possibly TRBD1 (6 bases). The sample taken for sequencing was blood. CDR3: CASSQQGSYGYTF. In DNA, the CDR3 is TGTGCCAGCTCACAACAGGGATCCTATGGCTACACCTTC. Drawing the rest from reference TRBV18 and TRBJ1-2, the complete variable domain is NAGVMQNPRHLVRRRGQEARLRCSPMKGHSHVYWYRQLPEEGLKFMVYLQKENIIDESGMPKERFSAEFPKEGPSILRIQQVVRGDSAAYFCASSQQGSYGYTFGSGTRLTVV.